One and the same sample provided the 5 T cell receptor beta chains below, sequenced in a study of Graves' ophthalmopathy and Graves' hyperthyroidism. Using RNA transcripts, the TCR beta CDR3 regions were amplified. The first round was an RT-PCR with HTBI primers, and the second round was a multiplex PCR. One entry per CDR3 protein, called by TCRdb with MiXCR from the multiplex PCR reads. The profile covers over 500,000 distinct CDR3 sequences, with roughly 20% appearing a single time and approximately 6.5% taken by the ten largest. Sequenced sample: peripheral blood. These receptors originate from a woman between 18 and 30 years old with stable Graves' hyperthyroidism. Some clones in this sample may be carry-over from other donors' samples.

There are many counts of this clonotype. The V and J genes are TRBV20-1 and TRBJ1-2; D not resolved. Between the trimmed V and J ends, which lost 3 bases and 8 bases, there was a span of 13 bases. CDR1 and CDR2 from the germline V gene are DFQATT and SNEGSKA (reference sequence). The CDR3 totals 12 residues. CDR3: CSASYGPLGYTF. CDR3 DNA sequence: TGCAGTGCTAGTTACGGCCCCCTAGGCTACACCTTC.

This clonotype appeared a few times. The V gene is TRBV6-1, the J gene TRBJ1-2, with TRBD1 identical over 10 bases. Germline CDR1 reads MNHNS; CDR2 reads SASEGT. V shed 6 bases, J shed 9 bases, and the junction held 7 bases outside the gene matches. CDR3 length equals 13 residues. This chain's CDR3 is CASRDRGSPSYTF. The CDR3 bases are TGTGCCAGCAGGGACAGGGGGTCTCCTAGCTACACCTTC.

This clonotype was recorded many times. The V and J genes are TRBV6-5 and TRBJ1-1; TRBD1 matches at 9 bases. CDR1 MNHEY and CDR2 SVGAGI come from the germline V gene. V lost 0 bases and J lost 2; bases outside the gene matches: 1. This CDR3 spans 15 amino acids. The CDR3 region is CASSYSGQGNTEAFF. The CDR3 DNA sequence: TGTGCCAGCAGTTACTCGGGACAGGGAAACACTGAAGCTTTCTTT.

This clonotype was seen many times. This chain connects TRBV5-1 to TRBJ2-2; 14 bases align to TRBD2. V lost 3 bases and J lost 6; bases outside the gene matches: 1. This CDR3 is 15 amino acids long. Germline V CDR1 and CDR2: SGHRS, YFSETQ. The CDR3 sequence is CASSSTSGRAGELFF. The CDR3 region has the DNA TGCGCCAGCAGCTCGACTAGCGGGAGGGCCGGGGAGCTGTTTTTT.

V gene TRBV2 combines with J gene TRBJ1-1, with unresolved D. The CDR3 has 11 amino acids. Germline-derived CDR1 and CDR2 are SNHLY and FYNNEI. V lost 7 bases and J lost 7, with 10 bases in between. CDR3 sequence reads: CASNGTLEAFF. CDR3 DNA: TGTGCCAGCAATGGCACCCTTGAAGCTTTCTTT. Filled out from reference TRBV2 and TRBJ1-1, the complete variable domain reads EPEVTQTPSHQVTQMGQEVILRCVPISNHLYFYWYRQILGQKVEFLVSFYNNEISEKSEIFDDQFSVERPDGSNFTLKIRSTKLEDSAMYFCASNGTLEAFFGQGTRLTVV.